Listed below are T cell receptor beta chains from one sample, sequenced in a study of blood T cell repertoires in COVID-19. Produced via immunoSEQ multiplex PCR; TCRdb's table is partial and in-frame only. Of 200,000 to 300,000 clones in the sample, roughly 89% are singletons; the top ten hold roughly 2.6%. The sequenced material came from PBMCs or T cells enriched from blood (not recorded which). Receptors were obtained from a woman under 40 with acute COVID-19. CDR3s include the opening cysteine and the closing phenylalanine or tryptophan. D genes are given only for firm matches. Not every row has a clone size; where given, it reads once, few, many or a size class.

clone_size j_call d_call v_call cdr3_nt cdr3_aa
few TRBJ2-4 TRBD2 TRBV7-2 TGTGCCAGCAGCTCGGGACTAGCGGGGGTCAACATTCAGTACTTC CASSSGLAGVNIQYF
- TRBJ2-7 - TRBV25-1 TGTGCCAGCAGTGGGCAGGGTACCTACGAGCAGTACTTC CASSGQGTYEQYF
- TRBJ2-7 TRBD1 TRBV5-4 TGTGCCAGCAGCTTGAACTGGGGACAGGGAATCTACGAGCAGTACTTC CASSLNWGQGIYEQYF
- TRBJ1-2 - TRBV30 TGTGCCTGGAGTGCGGGGTTTATCCCACATGGCTACACCTTC CAWSAGFIPHGYTF
- TRBJ1-5 - TRBV25-1 TGTGCCAGCAGTGAATTTGGGGAGCATCAGCCCCAGCATTTT CASSEFGEHQPQHF
- TRBJ1-1 - TRBV9 TGTGCCAGCAGCGTAGAAGAGGATGGTAACAATGAAGCTTTCTTT CASSVEEDGNNEAFF
- TRBJ1-1 TRBD1 TRBV6-5 TGTGCCAGCAGGGGCCGACAGGGGGTGAACACTGAAGCTTTCTTT CASRGRQGVNTEAFF
- TRBJ1-6 TRBD1 TRBV4-1 TGCGCCAGCACCTCCGTTGGACAGGGGGATTCACCCCTCCACTTT CASTSVGQGDSPLHF
- TRBJ2-1 - TRBV27 TGTGCCAGCAGTCCCCCAGGGGGGTACTACAATGAGCAGTTCTTC CASSPPGGYYNEQFF
- TRBJ2-1 TRBD2 TRBV7-9 TGTGCCAGCAGCATAACTAGCGGAATTAATGAGCAGTTCTTC CASSITSGINEQFF
once TRBJ1-1 TRBD1 TRBV3-1/TRBV3-2 TGTGCCAGCAGCCCGAATCAGGGGGCGAAGACTGAAGCTTTCTTT CASSPNQGAKTEAFF
- TRBJ2-1 TRBD2 TRBV4-1 TGCGCCAGCAGACCCACTAGCGGGGCACGCAATGAGCAGTTCTTC CASRPTSGARNEQFF
- TRBJ2-7 - TRBV10-1 TGCGCCAGCAGTGACACCTACGAGCAGTACTTC CASSDTYEQYF
- TRBJ2-5 TRBD2 TRBV27 TGTGCCAGCAAGGCTAGCGGAGAAGAGACCCAGTACTTC CASKASGEETQYF
- TRBJ1-1 TRBD1 TRBV7-9 TGTGCCAGCAGCCCTGGACAGGGTGAGGCTTTCTTT CASSPGQGEAFF
- TRBJ1-3 - TRBV4-3 TGCGCCAGCAGCCAAGAGGCGGACACCTCCTCTGGAAACACCATATATTTT CASSQEADTSSGNTIYF
- TRBJ2-7 - TRBV29-1 TGCAGCGTTTTACTACACCTGGAGCAGTACTTC CSVLLHLEQYF
- TRBJ1-4 TRBD1 TRBV5-1 TGCGCCAGCAGCCTAGGGACAGCCAGTGAAAAACTGTTTTTT CASSLGTASEKLFF
few TRBJ1-1 TRBD1 TRBV27 TGTGCCAGCAGTTCCTACAGGGGTTCGAACACTGAAGCTTTCTTT CASSSYRGSNTEAFF
- TRBJ2-7 - TRBV30 TGTGCCTGGGTCGACAGGAGCTCCTACGAGCAGTACTTC CAWVDRSSYEQYF